One sample yielded the 10 T cell receptor beta chains listed below, sequenced in a study of vaccination and CD4 T cells after COVID-19 (dated by TCRdb to between 2021 and 2022). Explained via the paper, the treatment or condition label denotes: approximately nine-day PBMC culture with coronavirus spike peptide pools or control peptides (ViraFEST assay). These TCRs are of unknown antigen specificity. The library was obtained by PCR. Instrument used: Illumina iSeq 100. At the Johns Hopkins FTIC core, DNA from the cultured CD4+ T cells underwent TCR sequencing with the Oncomine TCR Beta short-read assay. TCRdb passed the public sequencing reads through fastp at Q25 and MiXCR, retaining productive beta sequences. Each entry is one CDR3 protein sequence, shown with its most common DNA and genes. This sample is represented by some 12,000 distinct CDR3 sequences; 55% to 75% of them were singletons. Under 9.5% of the sample lies in the top ten.

Specimen: CD4+ T cells from blood, cultured in vitro. The receptors were sampled from a human donor who had recovered from COVID-19.

V is TRBV2 and J is TRBJ1-2; D is unresolved. This CDR3 is built from 12 residues. Germline V gene sequence: CDR1 SNHLY, CDR2 FYNNEI. V was clipped by 1 base and J by 7 bases, with 7 bases between them. CDR3 residues: CASSEVTLGYTF. Written as DNA, the CDR3 is TGTGCCAGCAGTGAAGTTACCCTTGGCTACACCTTC.

The CDR3 bases are TGTGCCAGCAGCAGGGACACTGACGGCTACACCTTC. Translated: CASSRDTDGYTF. The chain links TRBV2 to TRBJ1-2, with D possibly TRBD1 on 6 matching bases. The V gene's germline CDR1 is SNHLY and CDR2 FYNNEI. V gave up 6 bases and J gave up 8 bases, with 13 bases separating them. This CDR3 region has 12 residues.

The genes are TRBV4-1 and TRBJ2-2; D gene unclear. Germline CDR1 and CDR2: MGHRA and YSYEKL. The CDR3 loop spans 15 amino acids. V lost 0 bases and J lost 1, with 6 bases in between. In DNA, the CDR3 is TGCGCCAGCAGCCAAGAAGGGTGGAACACCGGGGAGCTGTTTTTT. The encoded protein is CASSQEGWNTGELFF.

This chain joins TRBV28 and TRBJ2-7; the match to TRBD2 covers 11 bases. After removal of 10 bases from V and 2 bases from J, the junction contained 19 bases not matched to a gene. CDR3 length: 18 amino acids. The germline CDR1 and CDR2 sequences are MDHEN and SYDVKM. CDR3 region: CANPWGLAESSPTYEQYF. CDR3 DNA: TGTGCCAACCCCTGGGGACTAGCGGAGTCAAGTCCCACCTACGAGCAGTACTTC. Using reference TRBV28 and TRBJ2-7 for the parts outside the CDR3, the full variable domain is DVKVTQSSRYLVKRTGEKVFLECVQDMDHENMFWYRQDPGLGLRLIYFSYDVKMKEKGDIPEGYSVSREKKERFSLILESASTNQTSMYLCANPWGLAESSPTYEQYFGPGTRLTVT.

This chain joins TRBV20-1 and TRBJ2-2; D assignment may be TRBD1 or TRBD2 (5 bases each). CDR1 DFQATT and CDR2 SNEGSKA come from the germline V gene (reference sequence). The CDR3 runs 15 residues. V gave up 6 bases and J gave up 0 bases, with 14 bases separating them. In DNA form, the CDR3 reads TGCAGTGCGACCCCCTGGGACGCGAACACCGGGGAGCTGTTTTTT. Translated: CSATPWDANTGELFF.

This clonotype appeared a few times. This sequence joins TRBV19 and TRBJ1-6; 7 nucleotides line up with TRBD1. The CDR3 is made up of 15 amino acids. Germline loops: CDR1 LNHDA, CDR2 SQIVND (reference sequence). J gave up 6 bases and V 3 bases, and 5 bases lay outside the gene matches. This chain's CDR3 is CASSIPGQSNSPLHF. CDR3 in DNA: TGTGCCAGTAGTATCCCGGGACAGAGTAATTCACCCCTCCACTTT.

This chain uses TRBV28 with TRBJ2-4, with a possible D match to TRBD2 (5 bases). Per the germline V gene, CDR1 is MDHEN and CDR2 is SYDVKM. This CDR3 has 13 amino acids. V lost 4 bases and J lost 12, with 16 bases in between. The chain's CDR3 is CASSSPPQEDQYF. The CDR3 DNA follows: TGTGCCAGCAGTTCCCCTCCCCAGGAGGATCAGTACTTC.

V usage is TRBV29-1 and J usage is TRBJ2-2; 10 nucleotides match TRBD2. The CDR3 spans 12 residues. V lost 4 bases and J lost 7; bases outside the gene matches: 0. Germline assignment: CDR1 SQVTM and CDR2 ANQGSEA. This CDR3 is CSVGTSGGELFF. CDR3 sequence (DNA): TGCAGCGTTGGGACTAGCGGCGGGGAGCTGTTTTTT.

This sequence joins TRBV6-2 or TRBV6-3 and TRBJ1-5, with D possibly matching TRBD1 (6 bases). The germline V gene encodes CDR1 MNHEY and CDR2 SVGEGT. V shed 6 bases and J shed 4 bases, with 10 bases lying between them. CDR3 length: 13 amino acids. In DNA form, the CDR3 reads TGTGCCAGCAGGGGACAACCAAATCAGCCCCAGCATTTT. The encoded protein is CASRGQPNQPQHF.

As DNA, the CDR3 is TGTGCCAGCAGTTTGTTTGCGGGAGGGCGGGGGACGAGCACAGATACGCAGTATTTT. This translates into CASSLFAGGRGTSTDTQYF. The chain combines TRBV28 with TRBJ2-3, with 9 bases that match TRBD2. The V gene end was trimmed by 3 bases and the J gene end by 0 bases; junction bases not matched to a gene: 13. CDR1 and CDR2 (germline): MDHEN, SYDVKM. CDR3 size: 19 residues.